This paragraph covers one T cell receptor (beta chain) sequence. The repertoire was sequenced with immunoSEQ multiplex PCR; TCRdb's copy has only in-frame clones and lacks some. The sample comprises 330,000 or so clones, about nine tenths of which are singletons, and 9.5% to 10% rests with the top ten. Patients of the Seattle cohort, enrolled during active infection, were followed longitudinally. The CDR3 runs to 14 residues. Germline V gene data show CDR1 as SGHAT and CDR2 as FQNNGV. V lost 1 base and J lost 0, with 7 bases in between. The data were obtained in a study of blood T cell repertoires in COVID-19.

V usage is TRBV11-2 and J usage is TRBJ2-7; no clear D gene. The receptor was isolated from a man aged 30 to 39 with COVID-19, enrolled during active disease. The sample taken for sequencing was peripheral blood. The CDR3 DNA reads TGTGCCAGCAGCTTAGGTTACAGCTCCTACGAGCAGTACTTC. This translates into CASSLGYSSYEQYF.